The 23 T cell receptor beta chains in this list originate from one sample, sequenced in a study of shared clonotypes between healthy human individuals. Naive CD8 cells were CD45RO-negative, positively selected for CCR7, excluding terminally differentiated effector memory CD45RA+ cells. Profiling relied on immunoSEQ multiplex PCR, and the TCRdb table lists in-frame clones only, not all of them. The sample records about 2.1 million clones, 93% being singletons. The sample comprised naive CD8+ T cells from PBMCs. The receptors shown here come from a man between 18 and 35 years old in good health. Some clones in this sample may be carry-over from other donors' samples.

The chain carries TRBV19 and TRBJ2-2, with a possible D match to TRBD2 (5 bases). The CDR3 runs to 16 residues. Germline V CDR1 and CDR2: LNHDA, SQIVND (reference sequence). V lost 2 bases and J 6 bases, leaving 16 bases between the germline ends. CDR3 amino acids: CASSIRGSGLAGELFF. Written as DNA, the CDR3 is TGTGCCAGTAGTATACGTGGGAGTGGTTTGGCCGGGGAGCTGTTTTTT. The full variable domain, rest sourced from reference TRBV19 and TRBJ2-2, is DGGITQSPKYLFRKEGQNVTLSCEQNLNHDAMYWYRQDPGQGLRLIYYSQIVNDFQKGDIAEGYSVSREKKESFPLTVTSAQKNPTAFYLCASSIRGSGLAGELFFGEGSRLTVL.

The rearrangement joins TRBV15 to TRBJ2-2, with D tentatively TRBD1 or TRBD2 (7 bases each). The CDR3 consists of 14 residues. Germline CDR1 and CDR2: LNHNV and YYDKDF (reference sequence). V shed 11 bases and J shed 5 bases, with 18 bases lying between them. For the CDR3, the DNA is TGTGCCGCCCAGGGGGAGGGGTTTACCGGGGAGCTGTTTTTT. It translates to CAAQGEGFTGELFF.

The rearrangement uses TRBV27 and TRBJ2-1; 11 bases map to TRBD2. This CDR3 is built from 16 residues. J gave up 5 bases and V 5 bases, and 8 bases lay outside the gene matches. Germline V gives CDR1 MNHEY, CDR2 SMNVEV (reference sequence). The CDR3 DNA follows: TGTGCCAGCAGTGCCGTACTAGCGGGGGTCGACAATGAGCAGTTCTTC. Encoded protein: CASSAVLAGVDNEQFF.

The chain couples TRBV29-1 to TRBJ2-1, with D possibly matching TRBD2 (5 bases). The CDR3 covers 13 residues. Trimming took off 5 bases at V and 2 bases at J, with 10 bases between the two ends. Germline V lookup: CDR1 SQVTM, CDR2 ANQGSEA. CDR3 amino acids: CSVRTFTYNEQFF. CDR3 sequence (DNA): TGCAGCGTTCGGACTTTTACCTACAATGAGCAGTTCTTC.

This chain connects TRBV28 to TRBJ2-7; 7 bases agree with TRBD1. The ends lost 4 bases at V and 0 bases at J; junction bases unmatched: 9. The CDR3 covers 16 residues. Germline V gene data show CDR1 as MDHEN and CDR2 as SYDVKM. The DNA for the CDR3 is TGTGCCAGCAGTTCGCCCAGGACAGGCCTCTCCTACGAGCAGTACTTC. Protein product: CASSSPRTGLSYEQYF.

The chain joins TRBV27 to TRBJ2-1, with D tentatively TRBD2 (6 bases). This CDR3 spans 14 amino acids. Trimming removed 3 bases from V and 6 bases from J, with 12 bases in between. Germline CDR1 reads MNHEY; CDR2 reads SMNVEV (reference sequence). CDR3 DNA sequence: TGTGCCAGCAGTTTGATCGGGAGCAGCAATGAGCAGTTCTTC. Amino acid sequence: CASSLIGSSNEQFF.

J is TRBJ2-5 and V is TRBV7-9; D gene ambiguous. Trimming removed 5 bases at V and 0 bases at J, with 19 bases between. CDR3 size: 17 residues. CDR1 is SEHNR, CDR2 FQNEAQ, per germline (reference sequence). The CDR3 DNA reads TGTGCCAGCAGCCTTATGGGCCGGAATGGGTACCAAGAGACCCAGTACTTC. This gives the protein CASSLMGRNGYQETQYF.

The chain uses TRBV7-9 and TRBJ2-1; D is perhaps TRBD2 (6 bases). V dropped 5 bases and J dropped 0 bases, with 11 bases sitting between them. CDR3 length: 15 amino acids. CDR1 is SEHNR and CDR2 is FQNEAQ in the germline V gene (reference sequence). CDR3 protein: CASSAGGTSYNEQFF. DNA of the CDR3: TGTGCCAGCAGCGCCGGAGGGACCTCCTACAATGAGCAGTTCTTC.

This clone showed up just once. The rearrangement links TRBV15 to TRBJ1-4; D is undetermined. The germline V and J ends were trimmed by 3 bases and 3 bases, with 11 bases remaining between them. Germline V lookup: CDR1 LNHNV, CDR2 YYDKDF (reference sequence). The CDR3 sequence is 15 residues long. This CDR3 reads CATSSTRTPNEKLFF. CDR3 DNA: TGTGCCACCAGCAGTACCCGGACCCCTAATGAAAAACTGTTTTTT.

V is TRBV5-1 and J is TRBJ1-2; TRBD1 matches at 7 bases. Trimming cost V 2 bases and J 3 bases; bases outside gene matches: 10. The germline V gene has CDR1 SGHRS and CDR2 YFSETQ. This CDR3 has 16 amino acids. Here the CDR3 reads CASSFPHRGMDYGYTF. The CDR3 nucleotides are TGCGCCAGCAGCTTCCCCCACAGGGGTATGGACTATGGCTACACCTTC.

The V and J genes are TRBV9 and TRBJ2-7; TRBD2 matches 13 bases. Germline loops: CDR1 SGDLS, CDR2 YYNGEE. V shed 2 bases and J 4 bases; nucleotides not matched to a gene: 3. This CDR3 has 15 amino acids. The CDR3 bases are TGTGCCAGCAGCGTCGGGACTAGCGGGGTTTACGAGCAGTACTTC. The encoded protein is CASSVGTSGVYEQYF.

Notes on this clone: The sample carries other DNA sequences with the same CDR3. V gene TRBV19 combines with J gene TRBJ2-1; 7 bases fit TRBD2. The J segment lost 4 bases and the V segment lost 3 bases, leaving 3 bases of the junction unmatched. CDR3 size: 14 residues. The germline V gene encodes CDR1 LNHDA and CDR2 SQIVND (reference sequence). This chain's CDR3 is CASSIRGSYNEQFF. The CDR3 nucleotides read TGTGCCAGTAGTATTCGCGGGAGTTACAATGAGCAGTTCTTC.

The V and J genes are TRBV27 and TRBJ2-7; no firm D call. The germline V gene has CDR1 MNHEY and CDR2 SMNVEV (reference sequence). The CDR3 extends over 15 amino acids. Trimming pared 5 bases from V and 0 bases from J, leaving 14 bases between. The CDR3 bases are TGTGCCAGCAGTCCGCGACCGTCGGACTCCTACGAGCAGTACTTC. Protein product: CASSPRPSDSYEQYF.

V is TRBV2 and J is TRBJ2-1; D is unclear. Germline CDR1 reads SNHLY; CDR2 reads FYNNEI. Trimming took off 7 bases at V and 4 bases at J, with 14 bases between the two ends. This CDR3 comprises 14 residues. CDR3 sequence: CASNGLVVYNEQFF. The CDR3 region has the DNA TGTGCCAGCAACGGGCTAGTAGTGTACAATGAGCAGTTCTTC.

The chain combines TRBV7-9 with TRBJ2-3; D is unclear. The V and J ends lost 2 bases and 1 base respectively, with 13 bases between them. In germline, CDR1 is SEHNR, CDR2 FQNEAQ (reference sequence). The CDR3 extends over 16 amino acids. CDR3 DNA: TGTGCCAGCAGCTTAAGGTCCCAACACGGCACAGATACGCAGTATTTT. Translating gives CASSLRSQHGTDTQYF.

The chain employs TRBV4-1 and TRBJ1-2, with D unresolved. CDR3 length: 17 residues. Trimming removed 4 bases from V and 5 bases from J, with 23 bases in between. Germline V gene sequence: CDR1 MGHRA, CDR2 YSYEKL. The CDR3 region is CASSPQDGPRVYYGYTF. The CDR3 nucleotides read TGCGCCAGCAGCCCTCAGGACGGTCCCCGGGTGTATTATGGCTACACCTTC.

This chain connects TRBV18 to TRBJ2-7; D remains ambiguous. The ends were cut back, 5 bases at V and 1 base at J, with 9 bases in the middle. Germline CDR1 reads KGHSH; CDR2 reads LQKENI. The CDR3 has 13 residues. CDR3 sequence: CASSTLRSYEQYF. The CDR3 DNA follows: TGTGCCAGCTCAACGCTAAGATCCTACGAGCAGTACTTC.

The chain joins TRBV11-2 to TRBJ2-2; 9 nucleotides align to TRBD1. CDR1 is SGHAT and CDR2 is FQNNGV in the germline V gene. The CDR3 totals 15 residues. V lost 5 bases to trimming and J lost 6 bases; unmatched junction nucleotides: 7. In nucleotides, the CDR3 is TGTGCCAGCAGCGACCGGGACAGGGTAGCCGGGGAGCTGTTTTTT. This translates into CASSDRDRVAGELFF.

This sequence joins TRBV6-5 and TRBJ2-2; 12 bases are a match to TRBD2. The CDR3 runs to 15 residues. CDR1 is MNHEY and CDR2 is SVGAGI in the germline V gene. After removal of 8 bases from V and 7 bases from J, the junction contained 8 bases not matched to a gene. The CDR3 DNA follows: TGTGCCAGCCGCGGACTAGCGGGATCCCTCGGGGAGCTGTTTTTT. Encoded protein: CASRGLAGSLGELFF.

The V gene is TRBV15, the J gene TRBJ1-1; the D gene is possibly TRBD1 (5 bases). The CDR3 runs 15 residues. Deletions cut 4 bases from V and 0 bases from J, with 12 bases between. CDR1 is LNHNV and CDR2 is YYDKDF in the germline V gene (reference sequence). The CDR3 sequence is CATSIWGVMNTEAFF. CDR3 DNA sequence: TGTGCCACCAGCATTTGGGGCGTGATGAACACTGAAGCTTTCTTT. Supplemented by reference TRBV15 and TRBJ1-1, the full variable domain reads DAMVIQNPRYQVTQFGKPVTLSCSQTLNHNVMYWYQQKSSQAPKLLFHYYDKDFNNEADTPDNFQSRRPNTSFCFLDIRSPGLGDTAMYLCATSIWGVMNTEAFFGQGTRLTVV.

The genes are TRBV7-9 and TRBJ1-2, with D perhaps TRBD1 (5 bases). Germline CDR1 reads SEHNR; CDR2 reads FQNEAQ (reference sequence). The CDR3 length is 13 residues. V was clipped by 4 bases and J by 5 bases, with 11 bases between them. This CDR3 is CASSSGGPYGYTF. As DNA, the CDR3 is TGTGCCAGCAGCTCCGGGGGACCGTATGGCTACACCTTC.

The chain combines TRBV4-1 with TRBJ2-7; 9 nucleotides line up with TRBD1. From germline, CDR1 is MGHRA and CDR2 YSYEKL. CDR3 length equals 16 residues. V trimming: 4 bases; J trimming: 12 bases; junction bases outside the gene matches: 19. The CDR3 coding sequence is TGCGCCAGCAGCCCAGAAGTCCCGGACAGGGGTACGGGTGTGTACTTC. Translated, it gives CASSPEVPDRGTGVYF.

This clone was seen only once. CDR3 sequence (DNA): TGTGCCAGCAGCGGGGGACTAGCGGGAGGGAAAGTCTTCTACGAGCAGTACTTC. It is translated as CASSGGLAGGKVFYEQYF. This chain links TRBV9 with TRBJ2-7; TRBD2 aligns across 16 bases. The germline CDR1 and CDR2 sequences are SGDLS and YYNGEE. J lost 3 bases, V lost 3 bases, and 9 bases had no gene match. The CDR3 sequence is 18 residues long.